Listed here are 7 T cell receptor beta chains from one sample, sequenced in a study of blood T cell repertoires in COVID-19. Repertoires were generated with immunoSEQ multiplex PCR, while TCRdb's copy carries only in-frame clones and drops some. The table includes 140,000 or so clones, around 84% detected once. The sample was peripheral blood. The receptors stem from a man aged 25-45 years with COVID-19, enrolled during active disease.

A few counts support this clone. This chain joins TRBV5-4 and TRBJ1-2, with 7 bases fitting TRBD1. Losses at the gene ends were 3 bases for V and 4 bases for J; bases not matched to a gene: 6. The CDR3 length is 14 residues. Germline values: CDR1 SGHNT, CDR2 YYREEE (reference sequence). CDR3 coding DNA: TGTGCCAGCAGCTATCGTACAGGGGCCTATGGCTACACCTTC. Its translation is CASSYRTGAYGYTF.

The V and J genes are TRBV7-2 and TRBJ2-1; 9 bases line up with TRBD2. The CDR3 spans 15 residues. After removal of 1 base from V and 6 bases from J, the junction contained 4 bases not matched to a gene. Germline V CDR1 and CDR2: SGHTA, FQGNSA. This CDR3 reads CASSLEAGGLNEQFF. In nucleotides, the CDR3 is TGTGCCAGCAGCTTAGAAGCGGGAGGACTCAATGAGCAGTTCTTC.

The CDR3 coding sequence is TGTGCCAGTAGTATAGGGAGGGGGCTCGCCGGAGATCAGCCCCAGCATTTT. Translation gives CASSIGRGLAGDQPQHF. The rearrangement joins TRBV19 to TRBJ1-5; 7 bases align to TRBD1. The CDR3 length is 17 residues. Germline values: CDR1 LNHDA, CDR2 SQIVND (reference sequence). Germline trimming cut 1 base from V and 5 bases from J; bases unmatched to any gene: 11.

The CDR3 reads CASGGGLSYEQYF. Written as DNA, the CDR3 is TGCGCCAGCGGGGGCGGCCTCTCCTACGAGCAGTACTTC. V gene TRBV10-1 combines with J gene TRBJ2-7; tentatively, D is TRBD1 (6 bases). V was cut by 8 bases and J by 0 bases, with 11 bases left in between. Germline CDR1 is WNHNN and CDR2 is SYGVQD (reference sequence). The CDR3 is 13 amino acids.

V usage is TRBV5-1 and J usage is TRBJ1-1; 7 nucleotides line up with TRBD1. The CDR3 sequence is 15 residues long. Germline V gene sequence: CDR1 SGHRS, CDR2 YFSETQ. The V and J ends lost 4 bases and 6 bases, in that order; junction bases with no gene match: 12. CDR3 region: CASSPGQRGVSEAFF. The CDR3 DNA follows: TGCGCCAGCAGCCCGGGACAGAGGGGGGTATCTGAAGCTTTCTTT.

The chain carries TRBV24-1 and TRBJ2-1, with 10 bases fitting TRBD1. Germline V CDR1 and CDR2: KGHDR, SFDVKD. J gave up 6 bases and V 5 bases, and 3 bases lay outside the gene matches. This CDR3 region has 14 residues. The CDR3 region is CATSGRDRGNEQFF. Here the CDR3 DNA reads TGTGCCACCAGTGGAAGGGACAGGGGCAATGAGCAGTTCTTC.

The chain uses TRBV6-5 and TRBJ1-4, with D possibly being TRBD1 (5 bases). From germline, CDR1 is MNHEY and CDR2 SVGAGI. The V end was cut by 0 bases, the J end by 4 bases, with 9 bases between. The CDR3 contains 15 residues. Here the CDR3 DNA reads TGTGCCAGCAGTTACTCTACAGGCGTTAATGAAAAACTGTTTTTT. The encoded protein is CASSYSTGVNEKLFF.